The 14 T cell receptor beta chains below come from one sample, sequenced in a study of T cell responses to AZD1222 COVID-19 vaccine. Repertoires were generated with immunoSEQ multiplex PCR, while TCRdb's copy carries only in-frame clones and drops some. The data contain about 200,000 clones, around 93% of them singletons. The sample consisted of peripheral blood, taken 28 days after the second AZD1222 dose. The receptor set was obtained from an adult who received the AZD1222 COVID-19 vaccine.

The rearrangement uses TRBV12-3 or TRBV12-4 and TRBJ1-2; tentatively, D is TRBD1 (5 bases). The CDR3 length is 13 residues. Trimming cost V 0 bases and J 6 bases, with 8 bases left between them. The CDR3 is CASSLAEGNGYTF. The CDR3 DNA reads as TGTGCCAGCAGTTTAGCGGAGGGGAATGGCTACACCTTC.

The gene calls are TRBV4-1 and TRBJ2-1; 7 bases line up with TRBD1. The junction had 5 bases not matched to a gene; V was cut back by 2 bases and J by 1 base. Germline V gene lookup returns CDR1 MGHRA and CDR2 YSYEKL. This CDR3 region has 16 residues. The CDR3 sequence: CASSQPRQGSYNEQFF. The CDR3 DNA is TGCGCCAGCAGCCAACCGCGACAGGGATCCTACAATGAGCAGTTCTTC.

V gene TRBV4-2 combines with J gene TRBJ2-6, with D maybe TRBD1 (5 bases). The CDR3 extends over 18 amino acids. Germline CDR1 LGHNA, CDR2 YNFKEQ. V was pared by 0 bases and J by 4 bases, with 16 bases between. CDR3 in amino acids: CASSQDRARVSGANVLTF. The CDR3 DNA is TGTGCCAGCAGCCAAGATCGAGCCAGGGTATCGGGGGCCAACGTCCTGACTTTC.

The gene calls are TRBV12-3 or TRBV12-4 and TRBJ2-1; 9 bases line up with TRBD2. This CDR3 is built from 12 residues. With 10 bases clipped from V and 10 bases from J, the junction kept 8 bases outside the gene matches. CDR3 region: CATRGGAKEQFF. CDR3 nucleotides: TGTGCCACCCGCGGGGGGGCGAAGGAGCAGTTCTTC.

A few counts support this clone. This chain uses TRBV9 with TRBJ1-5; TRBD1 matches 8 bases. The trim removed 0 bases at V and 2 bases at J, leaving 4 bases unmatched. The CDR3 extends over 16 amino acids. Germline V gene lookup returns CDR1 SGDLS and CDR2 YYNGEE. This chain's CDR3 is CASSVESGGGNQPQHF. The CDR3 nucleotides are TGTGCCAGCAGCGTAGAATCAGGGGGCGGCAATCAGCCCCAGCATTTT.

The genes are TRBV6-2 or TRBV6-3 and TRBJ2-1; tentatively, D is TRBD1 (6 bases). The CDR3 length is 16 residues. V was clipped by 2 bases and J by 0 bases, with 11 bases between them. Germline V lookup: CDR1 MNHEY, CDR2 SVGEGT. CDR3 DNA: TGTGCCAGCAGTTACGGTACAGGGAACTCCTACAATGAGCAGTTCTTC. This sequence encodes CASSYGTGNSYNEQFF.

Only one count was recorded for this clone. The rearrangement uses TRBV6-2 or TRBV6-3 and TRBJ1-2, with D tentatively TRBD1 (5 bases). Per germline, CDR1 MNHEY and CDR2 SVGEGT. The CDR3 is 14 residues long. The ends were cut back, 4 bases at V and 6 bases at J, with 15 bases in the middle. CDR3 amino acids: CASSFERGYNGYTF. The CDR3 coding sequence is TGTGCCAGCAGTTTTGAAAGGGGATATAATGGCTACACCTTC.

This rearrangement joins TRBV7-9 to TRBJ1-4, with 12 positions matching TRBD1. The CDR3 is 15 residues long. The J segment lost 8 bases and the V segment lost 1 base, leaving 2 bases of the junction unmatched. The V gene's germline CDR1 is SEHNR and CDR2 FQNEAQ (reference sequence). The CDR3 reads CASSLDGTGGEKLFF. CDR3 in DNA: TGTGCCAGCAGCTTAGATGGGACAGGGGGCGAAAAACTGTTTTTT.

The chain carries TRBV28 and TRBJ1-2; D perhaps matches TRBD1 (6 bases). The CDR3 runs to 16 residues. CDR1 MDHEN and CDR2 SYDVKM come from the germline V gene. V lost 4 bases and J lost 5, with 20 bases in between. The CDR3 region has the DNA TGTGCCAGCAGTTCCCCTCCCTCGGACAGATTATATGGCTACACCTTC. Encoded protein: CASSSPPSDRLYGYTF.

The J gene is TRBJ1-1, the V gene TRBV19; D is unclear. The germline CDR1 and CDR2 sequences are LNHDA and SQIVND (reference sequence). The CDR3 consists of 15 residues. V gave up 9 bases and J gave up 0 bases, with 17 bases separating them. This CDR3 reads CASSEGKNMNTEAFF. The CDR3 nucleotides are TGTGCCAGCTCTGAGGGAAAAAACATGAACACTGAAGCTTTCTTT. The full variable domain, rest sourced from reference TRBV19 and TRBJ1-1, is DGGITQSPKYLFRKEGQNVTLSCEQNLNHDAMYWYRQDPGQGLRLIYYSQIVNDFQKGDIAEGYSVSREKKESFPLTVTSAQKNPTAFYLCASSEGKNMNTEAFFGQGTRLTVV.

The rearrangement joins TRBV6-1 to TRBJ2-3; D possibly matches TRBD1 or TRBD2 (5 bases each). The CDR3 runs 16 residues. Trimming stripped 4 bases from V and 5 bases from J, with 19 bases between. Germline loops: CDR1 MNHNS, CDR2 SASEGT. Here the CDR3 reads CASSAGKAGQEDTQYF. Written as DNA, the CDR3 is TGTGCCAGCAGTGCGGGAAAGGCAGGGCAGGAAGATACGCAGTATTTT.

The chain combines TRBV5-6 with TRBJ1-1; TRBD1 is a possible D gene (5 bases). This CDR3 is 15 amino acids long. V lost 0 bases, J lost 5 bases, and 14 bases lay in between. Germline V gene lookup returns CDR1 SGHDT and CDR2 YYEEEE. CDR3 sequence reads: CASSLARGSWTEAFF. CDR3 nucleotide sequence: TGTGCCAGCAGCTTGGCCCGGGGGTCGTGGACTGAAGCTTTCTTT.

The chain uses TRBV5-5 and TRBJ1-4; no reliable D call. The length of the CDR3 is 15 residues. CDR1 and CDR2 from the germline V gene are SGHKS and YYEKEE (reference sequence). V was clipped by 1 base and J by 4 bases, with 11 bases between them. The CDR3 reads CASSLRWQSNEKLFF. The CDR3 DNA reads as TGTGCCAGCAGCTTGCGGTGGCAGAGTAATGAAAAACTGTTTTTT.

The chain employs TRBV9 and TRBJ2-5; the D gene could be TRBD1 or TRBD2 (5 bases each). Looked up from germline, CDR1 is SGDLS and CDR2 is YYNGEE. V dropped 4 bases and J dropped 2 bases, with 15 bases sitting between them. This CDR3 contains 15 residues. CDR3 in amino acids: CASSPEGRPQETQYF. DNA of the CDR3: TGTGCCAGCAGCCCAGAGGGACGGCCACAAGAGACCCAGTACTTC. Drawing the rest from reference TRBV9 and TRBJ2-5, the complete variable domain is DSGVTQTPKHLITATGQRVTLRCSPRSGDLSVYWYQQSLDQGLQFLIQYYNGEERAKGNILERFSAQQFPDLHSELNLSSLELGDSALYFCASSPEGRPQETQYFGPGTRLLVL.